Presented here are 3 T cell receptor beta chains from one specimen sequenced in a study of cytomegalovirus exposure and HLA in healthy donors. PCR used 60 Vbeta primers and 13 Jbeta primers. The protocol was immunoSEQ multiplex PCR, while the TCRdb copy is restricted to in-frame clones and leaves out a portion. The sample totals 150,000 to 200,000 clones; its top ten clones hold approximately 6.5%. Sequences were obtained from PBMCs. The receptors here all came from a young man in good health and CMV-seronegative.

The CDR3 spells CASSLSPTGVGELFF. CDR3 nucleotide sequence: TGTGCCAGCAGCTTGAGTCCCACAGGGGTCGGGGAGCTGTTTTTT. The chain combines TRBV5-5 with TRBJ2-2; 7 nucleotides match TRBD1. CDR1 SGHKS and CDR2 YYEKEE come from the germline V gene (reference sequence). This CDR3 is 15 amino acids long. The V segment lost 1 base and the J segment 7 bases; nucleotides outside the gene matches: 7.

CDR3 region: CASSFRQGTAFF. The CDR3 region has the DNA TGTGCCAGCAGCTTTAGACAGGGTACGGCTTTCTTT. The rearrangement joins TRBV11-2 to TRBJ1-1, with TRBD1 identical over 7 bases. Germline lookup yields CDR1 SGHAT and CDR2 FQNNGV. This CDR3 comprises 12 residues. Germline trimming cut 3 bases from V and 11 bases from J; bases unmatched to any gene: 6. Complete variable domain (other parts from reference TRBV11-2 and TRBJ1-1): EAGVAQSPRYKIIEKRQSVAFWCNPISGHATLYWYQQILGQGPKLLIQFQNNGVVDDSQLPKDRFSAERLKGVDSTLKIQPAKLEDSAVYLCASSFRQGTAFFGQGTRLTVV.

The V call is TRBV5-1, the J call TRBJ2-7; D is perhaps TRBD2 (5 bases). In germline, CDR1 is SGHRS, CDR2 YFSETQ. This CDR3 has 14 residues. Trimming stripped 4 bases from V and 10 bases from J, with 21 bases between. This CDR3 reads CASSRTVSAGPQYF. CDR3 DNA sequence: TGCGCCAGCAGCCGGACTGTGTCGGCAGGTCCACAGTACTTC.